These T cell receptor beta chains were read from a single sample in a study of T-cell memory formation after mild COVID-19. TCRdb re-analysed the 5' RACE reads in MiXCR, keeping a single row per CDR3 protein. The sample records more than 350,000 distinct CDR3 sequences, 20% to 25% being singletons. The material sequenced was PBMCs or a T cell subset sorted from them (not recorded which). The receptors here all came from an adult woman who had mild COVID-19 (a few samples of this study predate the infection). Cell type and time point are not known. Each CDR3 is given with its conserved first and last residue. Each record gives: clone size, J gene, D gene, V gene, CDR3 protein, CDR3 DNA. D genes are given only for firm matches. The listing skips clone size in some rows; elsewhere it reads once, few, many or a size class.

size: few
J: TRBJ2-1
D: TRBD2
V: TRBV24-1
CDR3: CATSDLAGGTYNEQFF
DNA: TGTGCCACCAGTGATTTAGCGGGAGGCACCTACAATGAGCAGTTCTTC

size: few
J: TRBJ2-3
D: NA
V: TRBV11-2
CDR3: CASSLVPRVDTQYF
DNA: TGTGCCAGCAGCTTAGTACCCAGGGTGGATACGCAGTATTTT

size: few
J: TRBJ2-7
D: TRBD1
V: TRBV9
CDR3: CASSVAWGRGYEQYF
DNA: TGTGCCAGCAGCGTAGCATGGGGCAGGGGGTACGAGCAGTACTTC

size: NA
J: TRBJ2-1
D: TRBD2
V: TRBV20-1
CDR3: CSASFPSGSLREQFF
DNA: TGCAGTGCTAGTTTTCCTAGCGGGTCCCTGAGGGAGCAGTTCTTC

size: NA
J: TRBJ2-1
D: NA
V: TRBV30
CDR3: CAWGITYYNEQFF
DNA: TGTGCCTGGGGTATCACGTACTACAATGAGCAGTTCTTC

size: few
J: TRBJ2-1
D: NA
V: TRBV7-8
CDR3: CASRATLDSYNEQFF
DNA: TGTGCCAGCAGAGCAACACTCGACTCCTACAATGAGCAGTTCTTC

size: NA
J: TRBJ1-5
D: NA
V: TRBV28
CDR3: CASSSADRINQPQHF
DNA: TGTGCCAGCAGTTCGGCAGACAGAATTAATCAGCCCCAGCATTTT

size: NA
J: TRBJ2-7
D: TRBD1
V: TRBV7-2
CDR3: CASSHTDRAYEQYF
DNA: TGTGCCAGCAGCCACACCGACAGGGCCTACGAGCAGTACTTC

size: NA
J: TRBJ2-5
D: TRBD2
V: TRBV7-6
CDR3: CASSPLAGGLQETQYF
DNA: TGTGCCAGCAGTCCCTTAGCGGGAGGGCTCCAAGAGACCCAGTACTTC

size: few
J: TRBJ1-5
D: TRBD1
V: TRBV6-2/TRBV6-3
CDR3: CASSSRQGEQPQHF
DNA: TGTGCCAGCAGTTCCCGACAGGGAGAACAGCCCCAGCATTTT

size: NA
J: TRBJ1-1
D: NA
V: TRBV12-3/TRBV12-4
CDR3: CASSTLGGLTEAFF
DNA: TGTGCCAGCAGCACGCTAGGGGGGTTAACTGAAGCTTTCTTT

size: few
J: TRBJ1-1
D: TRBD1
V: TRBV6-2/TRBV6-3
CDR3: CASRQRRQGGVTEAFF
DNA: TGTGCCAGCAGACAACGACGACAGGGTGGGGTCACTGAAGCTTTCTTT

size: NA
J: TRBJ2-3
D: TRBD1
V: TRBV11-2
CDR3: CASSAGTGGVWTQYF
DNA: TGTGCCAGCAGCGCCGGGACAGGGGGAGTGTGGACGCAGTATTTT

size: few
J: TRBJ1-5
D: NA
V: TRBV30
CDR3: CAWSVGEPQHF
DNA: TGTGCCTGGAGTGTAGGGGAGCCCCAGCATTTT

size: NA
J: TRBJ2-3
D: TRBD2
V: TRBV30
CDR3: CAWRTSGSGDTQYF
DNA: TGTGCCTGGAGGACTAGCGGGAGTGGAGATACGCAGTATTTT

size: many
J: TRBJ1-1
D: NA
V: TRBV10-2
CDR3: CASSVLSNTEAFF
DNA: TGCGCCAGCAGCGTCCTGTCGAACACTGAAGCTTTCTTT

size: NA
J: TRBJ2-3
D: NA
V: TRBV15
CDR3: CATSRARDSTDTQYF
DNA: TGTGCCACCAGCAGAGCACGGGATAGCACAGATACGCAGTATTTT

size: NA
J: TRBJ2-3
D: TRBD2
V: TRBV27
CDR3: CASRISLAGGTDTQYF
DNA: TGTGCCAGCAGAATCTCACTAGCGGGGGGCACAGATACGCAGTATTTT

size: NA
J: TRBJ2-5
D: NA
V: TRBV20-1
CDR3: CSARAGAAGFETQYF
DNA: TGCAGTGCCCGGGCGGGGGCAGCGGGGTTTGAGACCCAGTACTTC

size: NA
J: TRBJ2-3
D: TRBD2
V: TRBV7-8
CDR3: CASSLIRGGGTDTQYF
DNA: TGTGCCAGCAGCTTAATTCGGGGGGGCGGCACAGATACGCAGTATTTT

size: few
J: TRBJ2-5
D: NA
V: TRBV24-1
CDR3: CATSDPNRFGETQYF
DNA: TGTGCCACCAGTGACCCGAACAGATTTGGAGAGACCCAGTACTTC

size: NA
J: TRBJ2-3
D: TRBD2
V: TRBV7-6
CDR3: CASSLRLAGTSTDTQYF
DNA: TGTGCCAGCAGTTTAAGACTAGCGGGGACGTCCACAGATACGCAGTATTTT

size: few
J: TRBJ2-1
D: NA
V: TRBV29-1
CDR3: CSVEGGAGVGNEQFF
DNA: TGCAGCGTTGAAGGTGGGGCCGGGGTTGGGAATGAGCAGTTCTTC

size: NA
J: TRBJ2-5
D: NA
V: TRBV18
CDR3: CASSPLDYFQETQYF
DNA: TGTGCCAGCTCACCCCTCGACTACTTTCAAGAGACCCAGTACTTC

size: NA
J: TRBJ2-1
D: NA
V: TRBV7-2
CDR3: CASSLQGGSVTSTNEQFF
DNA: TGTGCCAGCAGCCTACAAGGGGGGTCCGTGACTAGTACCAATGAGCAGTTCTTC

size: few
J: TRBJ2-3
D: TRBD2
V: TRBV19
CDR3: CASRRLAGGQPDTQYF
DNA: TGTGCCAGTAGGAGACTAGCGGGAGGGCAGCCAGATACGCAGTATTTT

size: few
J: TRBJ1-1
D: NA
V: TRBV7-6
CDR3: CASSSQAEAFF
DNA: TGTGCCAGCAGCTCGCAGGCTGAAGCTTTCTTT

size: NA
J: TRBJ1-5
D: NA
V: TRBV18
CDR3: CASSGQRCTQPQHF
DNA: TGTGCCAGTTCCGGGCAAAGGTGTACTCAGCCCCAGCATTTT

size: NA
J: TRBJ2-5
D: NA
V: TRBV4-1
CDR3: CASSQEGFGETQYF
DNA: TGCGCCAGCAGCCAAGAAGGTTTCGGGGAGACCCAGTACTTC

size: NA
J: TRBJ2-3
D: TRBD2
V: TRBV7-3
CDR3: CASSSLQRGIDTQYF
DNA: TGTGCCAGCAGCTCCCTCCAGCGGGGGATAGATACGCAGTATTTT

size: few
J: TRBJ2-5
D: NA
V: TRBV27
CDR3: CASRAADFQETQYF
DNA: TGTGCCAGCAGGGCGGCAGACTTCCAAGAGACCCAGTACTTC

size: once
J: TRBJ1-2
D: NA
V: TRBV12-3/TRBV12-4
CDR3: CASSLRQWNYGYTF
DNA: TGTGCCAGCAGTCTTCGACAGTGGAACTATGGCTACACCTTC

size: few
J: TRBJ2-7
D: TRBD1
V: TRBV12-3/TRBV12-4
CDR3: CASRLTGVYEQYF
DNA: TGTGCCAGCAGACTGACAGGGGTCTACGAGCAGTACTTC

size: many
J: TRBJ2-3
D: NA
V: TRBV12-3/TRBV12-4
CDR3: CASSSGVPGTDTQYF
DNA: TGTGCCAGCAGTTCAGGGGTCCCTGGCACAGATACGCAGTATTTT

size: few
J: TRBJ2-1
D: NA
V: TRBV29-1
CDR3: CSVEEGLSSYNEQFF
DNA: TGCAGCGTTGAAGAAGGGTTGTCCTCCTACAATGAGCAGTTCTTC

size: NA
J: TRBJ1-2
D: NA
V: TRBV12-3/TRBV12-4
CDR3: CASSGDGYYGYTF
DNA: TGTGCCAGCAGCGGTGACGGATACTATGGCTACACCTTC